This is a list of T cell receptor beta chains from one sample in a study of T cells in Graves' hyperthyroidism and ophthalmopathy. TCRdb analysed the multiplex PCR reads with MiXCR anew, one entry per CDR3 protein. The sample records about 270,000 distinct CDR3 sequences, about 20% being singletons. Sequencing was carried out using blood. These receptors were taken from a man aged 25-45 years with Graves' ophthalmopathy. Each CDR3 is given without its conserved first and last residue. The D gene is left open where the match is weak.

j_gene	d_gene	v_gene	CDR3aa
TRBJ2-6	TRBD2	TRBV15	ATELAGGEAGANVLT
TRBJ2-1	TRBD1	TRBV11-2	ASSPNPGQGHNEQF
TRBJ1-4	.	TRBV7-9	ASSQTTDEKLF
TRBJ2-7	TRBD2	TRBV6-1	AGGVHEGRRGEQY
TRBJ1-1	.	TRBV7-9	ASLRPGTALMNTEAF
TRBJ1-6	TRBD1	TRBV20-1	SARDRKPLAGNSPLH
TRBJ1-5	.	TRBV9	ASSPGQHSNQPQH
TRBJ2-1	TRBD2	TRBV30	AWSKAGGDEQF
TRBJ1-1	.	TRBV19	ASTLRGQTTEAF
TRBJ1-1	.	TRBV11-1	ASSGQAPTEAF
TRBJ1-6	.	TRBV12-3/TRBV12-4	ASSLKTTGNSPLH
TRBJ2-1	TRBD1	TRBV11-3	ASSLRQGPQQF
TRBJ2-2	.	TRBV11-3	ASSFRGNTGELF
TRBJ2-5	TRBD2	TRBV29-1	SVGGRLAGGQETQY
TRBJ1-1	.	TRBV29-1	SVPRVGGGTEAF
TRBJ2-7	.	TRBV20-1	SATGAPAANEQY
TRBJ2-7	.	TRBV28	ASTGTVAYEQY
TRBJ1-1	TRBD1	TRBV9	ASSKTGTGYDMNTEAF
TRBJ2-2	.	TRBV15	ATSGLIGELF
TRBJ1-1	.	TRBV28	ASSGNTEAF
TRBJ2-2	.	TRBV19	ASSTTGSWELF
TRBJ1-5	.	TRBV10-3	AISELGAQPQH
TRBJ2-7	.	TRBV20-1	SARPGMGEQY
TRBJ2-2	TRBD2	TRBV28	ASRIAGDSNTGELF
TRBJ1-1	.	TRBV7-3	ASSFRDGTDAF
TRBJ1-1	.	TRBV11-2	ASSARLGQNTEAF
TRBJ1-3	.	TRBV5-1	ASSLMVGSKDTIY
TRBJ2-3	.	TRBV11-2	ASSPLAAGSTDTQY
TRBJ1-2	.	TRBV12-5	ASGIGLPIGYT
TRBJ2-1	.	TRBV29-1	SARRISSSYNEQF
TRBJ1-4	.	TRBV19	ASSILGEKLF
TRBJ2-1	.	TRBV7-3	ASSPGGLNSYNEQF
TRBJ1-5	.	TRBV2	ASSGLRGNQPQH
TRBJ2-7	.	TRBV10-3	AISEAQSAYEQY
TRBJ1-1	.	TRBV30	AWSPVNTEAF
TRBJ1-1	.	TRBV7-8	ASSPGSGREAF
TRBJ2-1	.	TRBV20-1	SARGGGRGNEQF
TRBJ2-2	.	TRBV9	ASSVAVASTGELF
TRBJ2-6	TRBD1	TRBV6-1	ASSREGTGLSSGANVLT
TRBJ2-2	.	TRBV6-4	ASSNGGERTGELF
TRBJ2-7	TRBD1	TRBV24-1	ATSDAGGSYEQY
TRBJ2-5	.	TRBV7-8	ASSLIGYRQETQY
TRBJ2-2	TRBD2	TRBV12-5	ASGGTRGSGELF
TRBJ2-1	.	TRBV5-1	ASSLGGPYNEQF
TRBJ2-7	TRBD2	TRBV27	ASSFTRLAGDYEQY
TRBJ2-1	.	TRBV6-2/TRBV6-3	ASSLPDPHGWF
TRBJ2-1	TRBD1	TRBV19	ASSMGTGFYEQF
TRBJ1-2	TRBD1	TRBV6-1	ASSPKLRRQGNYGYT
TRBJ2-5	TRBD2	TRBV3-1	ASKDLAGNQETQY
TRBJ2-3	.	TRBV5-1	ASSFAGGRTDTQY